Listed below are T cell receptor beta chains from one sample, sequenced in a study of blood T cell repertoires in COVID-19. Libraries were prepared by immunoSEQ multiplex PCR; TCRdb keeps only in-frame clonotypes and omits some of them. The table lists about 23,000 clones, around nine tenths of them singletons. Sequencing input: peripheral blood. Every receptor here comes from a human donor with acute or convalescent COVID-19. The donor label of this sample is uncertain. CDR3s include the opening cysteine and the closing phenylalanine or tryptophan. The D gene is left open where the match is weak. The size of a clone is reported for some rows only, either as once, few or many, or as a class for expanded clones.

j_call	cdr3_length	d_call	clone_size	v_call	cdr3_nt	cdr3_aa
TRBJ1-1	13	NA	NA	TRBV2	TGTGCCAGCAGGGCCAGCCCGAGGGCTGAAGCTTTCTTT	CASRASPRAEAFF
TRBJ2-3	13	NA	once	TRBV19	TGTGCCAGTAGTGGCCAAAGCACAGATACGCAGTATTTT	CASSGQSTDTQYF
TRBJ1-2	16	NA	NA	TRBV5-1	TGCGCCAGCAGCCAAGGATGGGTGCAGGACTTCTATGGCTACACCTTC	CASSQGWVQDFYGYTF
TRBJ1-4	15	NA	NA	TRBV5-1	TGCGCCAGCAGCTTAGGGACACTTAATAATGAAAAACTGTTTTTT	CASSLGTLNNEKLFF
TRBJ1-1	14	TRBD1	NA	TRBV6-5	TGTGCCAGCAGTTACTCGACAGGGAGCACTGAAGCTTTCTTT	CASSYSTGSTEAFF
TRBJ2-1	15	NA	NA	TRBV18	TGTGCCAGCTCACCACGACAGATATCCTACAATGAGCAGTTCTTC	CASSPRQISYNEQFF
TRBJ2-7	14	NA	NA	TRBV5-1	TGCGCCAGCGGAACAAGCGACGGATTCTACGAGCAGTACTTC	CASGTSDGFYEQYF
TRBJ2-3	14	NA	NA	TRBV18	TGTGCCAGCTCACCAGGGCAGGACACAGATACGCAGTATTTT	CASSPGQDTDTQYF
TRBJ2-2	18	TRBD1	NA	TRBV6-6	TGTGCCAGCAGTCTACTGACAGGGGTCGAGATCGGCACCGGGGAGCTGTTTTTT	CASSLLTGVEIGTGELFF
TRBJ2-1	15	TRBD2	NA	TRBV6-5	TGTGCCAGCAGGGGCCAAGCGGGGGGGAGTAATGAGCAGTTCTTC	CASRGQAGGSNEQFF
TRBJ2-5	16	TRBD2	NA	TRBV7-2	TGTGCCAGCAGCCCTAGGGGAGGGGCAGGGCTGGGGACCCAGTACTTC	CASSPRGGAGLGTQYF
TRBJ2-2	14	NA	NA	TRBV14	TGTGCCAGCAGCCAATTACACCTCACCGGGGAGCTGTTTTTT	CASSQLHLTGELFF
TRBJ2-1	14	NA	NA	TRBV10-1	TGCGCCAGCAGTGAGTCGGGTAGTGGGCATGAGCAGTTCTTC	CASSESGSGHEQFF
TRBJ1-1	15	TRBD1	NA	TRBV5-4	TGTGCCAGCAGCTTGGGGGACAGGAGCAGCACTGAAGCTTTCTTT	CASSLGDRSSTEAFF